Listed here are 13 T cell receptor beta chains from one sample, sequenced in a study of T cell changes during pregnancy in multiple sclerosis. The assay was immunoSEQ multiplex PCR, and TCRdb's table has in-frame clones only and misses some. The table includes tens of thousands of clones, 92% detected once. Sequencing was performed on CD4+ T cells from peripheral blood mononuclear cells, taken before pregnancy. Source of these receptors: a female donor with multiple sclerosis, enrolled in a pregnancy study.

This rearrangement joins TRBV11-2 to TRBJ2-1, with D tentatively TRBD2 (6 bases). Trimming cost V 7 bases and J 4 bases, with 17 bases left between them. CDR3 length: 15 residues. Per the germline V gene, CDR1 is SGHAT and CDR2 is FQNNGV. The DNA of the CDR3 is TGTGCCAGCAACGGAGGGTCCCGACTGTACAATGAGCAGTTCTTC. Translation gives CASNGGSRLYNEQFF.

V gene TRBV5-1 combines with J gene TRBJ1-2, with D hard to call. This CDR3 is built from 12 residues. Trimming pared 5 bases from V and 7 bases from J, leaving 12 bases between. Germline CDR1 is SGHRS and CDR2 is YFSETQ. CDR3 sequence: CASRGEFGGYTF. In DNA form, the CDR3 reads TGCGCCAGCAGGGGAGAGTTCGGTGGCTACACCTTC.

The chain employs TRBV7-2 and TRBJ2-7; TRBD2 agrees at 7 bases. Trimming took 3 bases from V and 1 from J; bases not matched to a gene: 12. CDR3 length: 17 amino acids. Germline CDR1 reads SGHTA; CDR2 reads FQGNSA. The DNA for the CDR3 is TGTGCCAGCAGCTTGTCCGCCCTCGGACTAGTATCCTACGAGCAGTACTTC. Translation: CASSLSALGLVSYEQYF.

The V gene is TRBV7-9, the J gene TRBJ2-7, with TRBD1 matching over 7 bases. The V gene end was trimmed by 5 bases and the J gene end by 7 bases; junction bases not matched to a gene: 17. This CDR3 has 16 residues. Germline V CDR1 and CDR2: SEHNR, FQNEAQ (reference sequence). CDR3 protein: CASSTTGTVQVKEQYF. As DNA, the CDR3 is TGTGCCAGCAGCACTACCGGGACAGTCCAAGTAAAGGAGCAGTACTTC.

The chain has TRBV6-5 and TRBJ2-7, with D possibly matching TRBD1 (5 bases). Germline V gives CDR1 MNHEY, CDR2 SVGAGI. The V and J ends lost 2 bases and 1 base respectively, with 6 bases between them. The CDR3 sequence is 13 residues long. Here the CDR3 DNA reads TGTGCCAGCAGTTACGGGGCTTCCTACGAGCAGTACTTC. The encoded protein is CASSYGASYEQYF.

This chain links TRBV28 with TRBJ2-7, with 16 nucleotides matching TRBD2. In germline, CDR1 is MDHEN, CDR2 SYDVKM. After removal of 5 bases from V and 4 bases from J, the junction contained 5 bases not matched to a gene. The CDR3 length is 16 residues. This CDR3 is CASSPLGLAGGYEQYF. Written as DNA, the CDR3 is TGTGCCAGCAGTCCGTTGGGACTAGCGGGAGGGTACGAGCAGTACTTC.

The rearrangement uses TRBV25-1 and TRBJ1-1, with D perhaps TRBD1 (6 bases). CDR1 MGHDK and CDR2 SYGVNS come from the germline V gene. The germline V and J ends were trimmed by 6 bases and 4 bases, with 12 bases remaining between them. This CDR3 has 13 amino acids. CDR3 in amino acids: CASREGGITEAFF. DNA for the CDR3: TGTGCCAGCAGGGAAGGGGGGATCACTGAAGCTTTCTTT.

This chain uses TRBV19 with TRBJ2-2; D is perhaps TRBD2 (5 bases). The CDR3 is 16 amino acids. Trimming stripped 1 base from V and 1 base from J, with 10 bases between. Germline CDR1 and CDR2: LNHDA and SQIVND (reference sequence). This chain's CDR3 is CASSIAPSRNTGELFF. CDR3 nucleotides: TGTGCCAGTAGTATAGCTCCTAGCAGGAACACCGGGGAGCTGTTTTTT.

J is TRBJ2-5 and V is TRBV10-2, with D maybe TRBD2 (7 bases). V was shortened by 6 bases and J by 5 bases, with 16 bases between the two germline ends. The CDR3 has 14 amino acids. Germline V gene sequence: CDR1 WSHSY, CDR2 SAAADI. CDR3 sequence: CASREAGRGETQYF. The CDR3 DNA is TGCGCCAGCAGGGAAGCGGGGAGGGGGGAGACCCAGTACTTC.

This clone came up once. The chain couples TRBV15 to TRBJ2-1; D uncertain. With 4 bases removed from V and 6 bases from J, the gap between germline ends came to 4 bases. The CDR3 consists of 11 residues. Germline loops: CDR1 LNHNV, CDR2 YYDKDF (reference sequence). For the CDR3, the DNA is TGTGCCACCAGCAATCTCAATGAGCAGTTCTTC. Its translation is CATSNLNEQFF.

This chain uses TRBV30 with TRBJ2-5; TRBD2 might be the D (7 bases). The DNA end favors TRBJ2-7, so the J call may be wrong. The V gene's germline CDR1 is GTSNPN and CDR2 SVGIG (reference sequence). The CDR3 loop spans 14 amino acids. The CDR3 spells CAWKGGRGTYEQYF. CDR3 bases: TGTGCCTGGAAGGGGGGGCGCGGGACCTACGAGCAGTACTTC.

This clone showed up just once. The chain's CDR3 is CASSLLGPQNEQYF. The CDR3 bases are TGTGCCAGCAGTTTGCTGGGTCCACAGAACGAGCAGTACTTC. The V call is TRBV28, the J call TRBJ2-7; D gene uncertain. CDR1 is MDHEN, CDR2 SYDVKM, per germline. The CDR3 runs 14 residues. With 3 bases removed from V and 5 bases from J, the gap between germline ends came to 14 bases.

This rearrangement joins TRBV7-2 to TRBJ2-3, with 9 bases aligning to TRBD2. V lost 5 bases and J lost 0; bases outside the gene matches: 15. CDR3 length: 19 amino acids. CDR1 SGHTA and CDR2 FQGNSA come from the germline V gene. CDR3 in DNA: TGTGCCAGCAGCCCCCCTCCCCGGACTAGCGCAAAAAGCACAGATACGCAGTATTTT. Its protein is CASSPPPRTSAKSTDTQYF.